Presented here are 25 T cell receptor beta chains from one specimen sequenced in a study of blood T cell repertoires in COVID-19 (dated by TCRdb to 2019 to 2021). The method behind the library was the immunoSEQ multiplex PCR assay. Sourced from immuneACCESS, this table was stored by TCRdb with only in-frame sequences that have V and J called. A share of the clones is absent; for the studies checked, an unresolved V gene accounts for under half, and the remainder has no known explanation. For this sample the table gives 55,000 to 80,000 clones, of which 65% to 80% were detected only once. The ten largest clones capture more than 5% of the sample. The material sequenced was peripheral blood. These TCRs come from a human donor in a cohort sampled during active COVID-19.

The chain carries TRBV29-1 and TRBJ1-5; TRBD1 is a possible D gene (6 bases). The V end was cut by 3 bases, the J end by 3 bases, with 9 bases between. This CDR3 has 13 residues. Per the germline V gene, CDR1 is SQVTM and CDR2 is ANQGSEA. CDR3 region: CSVDQGPNQPQHF. In DNA form, the CDR3 reads TGCAGCGTTGACCAGGGGCCCAATCAGCCCCAGCATTTT. Together with reference TRBV29-1 and TRBJ1-5, the CDR3 gives the full variable domain: SAVISQKPSRDICQRGTSLTIQCQVDSQVTMMFWYRQQPGQSLTLIATANQGSEATYESGFVIDKFPISRPNLTFSTLTVSNMSPEDSSIYLCSVDQGPNQPQHFGDGTRLSIL.

DNA of the CDR3: TGTGCCAGCAGTGGCTGGACAGGGGGATCTAGGGAGACCCAGTACTTC. This encodes CASSGWTGGSRETQYF. This sequence joins TRBV27 and TRBJ2-5; 10 bases map to TRBD1. The CDR3 length is 16 residues. Germline V CDR1 and CDR2: MNHEY, SMNVEV (reference sequence). V was clipped by 5 bases and J by 5 bases; unmatched bases: 11.

This clone was counted once. The gene calls are TRBV6-1 and TRBJ1-6; D gene unclear. The CDR3 extends over 16 amino acids. Germline V gene sequence: CDR1 MNHNS, CDR2 SASEGT. V was cut by 1 base and J by 0 bases, with 7 bases left in between. CDR3 in amino acids: CASSEVRSSYNSPLHF. CDR3 DNA: TGTGCCAGCAGTGAAGTTCGGAGCTCCTATAATTCACCCCTCCACTTT.

With regard to this clone: Since a much larger clone is just one base distant, this may be a read error. This chain uses TRBV28 with TRBJ1-5; D is undetermined. Germline values: CDR1 MDHEN, CDR2 SYDVKM. V was pared by 2 bases and J by 7 bases, with 6 bases between. The CDR3 is 12 amino acids. The CDR3 DNA follows: TGTGCCAGCAGTTTAGGGGAGCAGCCCCAGCATTTT. Protein sequence: CASSLGEQPQHF.

The J gene is TRBJ2-3, the V gene TRBV11-2; TRBD2 matches 8 bases. The germline V gene encodes CDR1 SGHAT and CDR2 FQNNGV. The CDR3 has 14 residues. V gave up 5 bases and J gave up 4 bases; unmatched junction bases: 5. CDR3 amino acids: CASSTGLASDTQYF. The CDR3 DNA reads TGTGCCAGCAGCACTGGACTAGCCTCAGATACGCAGTATTTT.

The chain joins TRBV6-6 to TRBJ2-5, with a weak D call TRBD2 (5 bases). The CDR3 is 13 residues long. Trimming removed 4 bases from V and 5 bases from J, with 11 bases in between. CDR1 is MNHNY and CDR2 is SVGAGI in the germline V gene (reference sequence). CDR3 amino acids: CASSWTGRETQYF. In DNA form, the CDR3 reads TGTGCCAGCAGTTGGACTGGACGGGAGACCCAGTACTTC.

This clone was picked up one time. The CDR3, as DNA: TGCGCCAGCAGCTCTCCGGGACAGGGCGCTGGAAACACCATATATTTT. Translation gives CASSSPGQGAGNTIYF. The rearrangement uses TRBV4-1 and TRBJ1-3; 9 bases line up with TRBD1. The trim removed 5 bases at V and 2 bases at J, leaving 7 bases unmatched. This CDR3 has 16 residues. Germline V gives CDR1 MGHRA, CDR2 YSYEKL.

The chain recombines TRBV5-1 with TRBJ2-7, with TRBD2 identical over 8 bases. The CDR3 is 15 residues long. Germline lookup yields CDR1 SGHRS and CDR2 YFSETQ. Trimming removed 0 bases from V and 5 bases from J; junction bases left unmatched: 7. The CDR3 loop reads CASSLVRAGADEQYF. The CDR3 DNA reads TGCGCCAGCAGCTTGGTTCGAGCGGGGGCGGACGAGCAGTACTTC.

The rearrangement links TRBV5-1 to TRBJ1-1; D is undetermined. Germline V lookup: CDR1 SGHRS, CDR2 YFSETQ. This CDR3 contains 15 residues. Between the trimmed V and J ends, which lost 4 bases and 0 bases, there was a span of 13 bases. The CDR3 DNA sequence: TGCGCCAGCAGCCCCGCCGGGAGCCTGAACACTGAAGCTTTCTTT. Encoded protein: CASSPAGSLNTEAFF.

V usage is TRBV9 and J usage is TRBJ2-3; 7 nucleotides align to TRBD2. The CDR3 totals 14 residues. V lost 4 bases and J lost 3; bases outside the gene matches: 5. CDR1 and CDR2 from the germline V gene are SGDLS and YYNGEE. The CDR3 region has the DNA TGTGCCAGCAGCCCGACTAGCCGGACAGATACGCAGTATTTT. This codes for CASSPTSRTDTQYF.

The chain links TRBV15 to TRBJ2-1; 9 nucleotides match TRBD2. CDR3 length: 17 residues. Germline loops: CDR1 LNHNV, CDR2 YYDKDF (reference sequence). Losses at the gene ends were 0 bases for V and 6 bases for J; bases not matched to a gene: 9. CDR3 protein: CATSREYGGGVANEQFF. Written as DNA, the CDR3 is TGTGCCACCAGCAGAGAATATGGCGGGGGGGTGGCCAATGAGCAGTTCTTC.

V is TRBV19 and J is TRBJ2-1; 10 bases map to TRBD2. The V gene end was trimmed by 0 bases and the J gene end by 7 bases; junction bases not matched to a gene: 3. The germline V gene has CDR1 LNHDA and CDR2 SQIVND (reference sequence). This CDR3 comprises 15 residues. The CDR3 sequence: CASSIDGTSVNEQFF. DNA of the CDR3: TGTGCCAGTAGTATAGATGGGACTAGCGTGAATGAGCAGTTCTTC.

J is TRBJ2-7 and V is TRBV5-1; 9 bases align to TRBD1. The CDR3 loop spans 14 amino acids. Germline values: CDR1 SGHRS, CDR2 YFSETQ. The junction had 4 bases not matched to a gene; V was cut back by 4 bases and J by 2 bases. For the CDR3, the DNA is TGCGCCAGCAGCGCAAGACAGGGGGCCTACGAGCAGTACTTC. Encoded protein: CASSARQGAYEQYF.

The rearrangement links TRBV5-1 to TRBJ2-5; maybe TRBD2 (6 bases). Trimming cost V 0 bases and J 4 bases, with 16 bases left between them. The CDR3 runs 16 residues. Germline assignment: CDR1 SGHRS and CDR2 YFSETQ. The CDR3 DNA reads TGCGCCAGCAGCTTGGCAGTCGGGGGATCGGCAGAGACCCAGTACTTC. This codes for CASSLAVGGSAETQYF.

This chain uses TRBV19 with TRBJ1-1; 7 nucleotides match TRBD1. V was clipped by 4 bases and J by 6 bases; unmatched bases: 14. CDR3 length: 16 amino acids. From germline, CDR1 is LNHDA and CDR2 SQIVND (reference sequence). CDR3: CASSKGTADPLSEAFF. The CDR3 DNA is TGTGCCAGTAGTAAAGGGACAGCCGATCCCTTGTCTGAAGCTTTCTTT.

The chain has TRBV30 and TRBJ1-1; D remains ambiguous. Germline values: CDR1 GTSNPN, CDR2 SVGIG (reference sequence). Trimming removed 2 bases from V and 0 bases from J, with 7 bases in between. CDR3 size: 13 residues. The CDR3 region is CAWSRVVNTEAFF. The CDR3 DNA sequence: TGTGCCTGGAGTCGTGTTGTGAACACTGAAGCTTTCTTT.

V is TRBV5-1 and J is TRBJ2-3; 8 bases map to TRBD2. This CDR3 is 15 amino acids long. The V gene end was trimmed by 7 bases and the J gene end by 1 base; junction bases not matched to a gene: 8. Germline loops: CDR1 SGHRS, CDR2 YFSETQ. CDR3 in DNA: TGCGCCAGCCAAACGACTAGCGTCGGCACAGATACGCAGTATTTT. The encoded protein is CASQTTSVGTDTQYF. Filled out from reference TRBV5-1 and TRBJ2-3, the complete variable domain reads KAGVTQTPRYLIKTRGQQVTLSCSPISGHRSVSWYQQTPGQGLQFLFEYFSETQRNKGNFPGRFSGRQFSNSRSEMNVSTLELGDSALYLCASQTTSVGTDTQYFGPGTRLTVL.

The chain carries TRBV10-3 and TRBJ1-6, with 8 bases that match TRBD1. Trimming took 6 bases from V and 0 from J; bases not matched to a gene: 7. Germline assignment: CDR1 ENHRY and CDR2 SYGVKD. CDR3 length: 17 amino acids. The CDR3: CAIRQDRVSSYNSPLHF. Written as DNA, the CDR3 is TGTGCCATCAGACAGGACAGGGTTAGCTCCTATAATTCACCCCTCCACTTT.

As regards this clone: One junction end disagrees with the germline gene, perhaps due to a read error. The chain recombines TRBV5-1 with TRBJ2-1, with D tentatively TRBD1 (6 bases). This CDR3 is 14 amino acids long. Germline values: CDR1 SGHRS, CDR2 YFSETQ. CDR3 bases: TGCGCCAGCAGCTTTGGACAGTCCTCCAATGAGCAGTTCTTC. Amino acids: CASSFGQSSNEQFF.

Written as DNA, the CDR3 is TGTGCCAGCAGTGATGGGGGGGCAGGGTACAATGAGCAGTTCTTC. This gives the protein CASSDGGAGYNEQFF. The rearrangement uses TRBV6-1 and TRBJ2-1, with TRBD2 as a possible D gene (7 bases). With 3 bases removed from V and 4 bases from J, the gap between germline ends came to 13 bases. This CDR3 contains 15 residues. Germline assignment: CDR1 MNHNS and CDR2 SASEGT.

CDR3 protein: CASSDMGQGAYEQYF. CDR3 coding DNA: TGTGCCAGCAGTGACATGGGACAGGGGGCTTACGAGCAGTACTTC. The rearrangement links TRBV6-2 or TRBV6-3 to TRBJ2-7; 12 nucleotides align to TRBD1. Germline V gene data show CDR1 as MNHEY and CDR2 as SVGEGT. The CDR3 runs 15 residues. V lost 5 bases, J lost 4 bases, and 6 bases stayed unmatched.

In its sample, this clone was seen once. The rearrangement joins TRBV28 to TRBJ2-7; D not certain. Looked up from germline, CDR1 is MDHEN and CDR2 is SYDVKM. The V and J ends lost 1 base and 2 bases respectively, with 9 bases between them. The CDR3 loop spans 14 amino acids. For the CDR3, the DNA is TGTGCCAGCAGTTTATCCCAGACAACCTACGAGCAGTACTTC. As protein: CASSLSQTTYEQYF.

This clone was seen repeatedly, ten times or more. The CDR3 spells CASSLGGSSYEQYF. CDR3 DNA sequence: TGTGCCAGCAGCTTGGGTGGCAGCTCCTACGAGCAGTACTTC. The rearrangement joins TRBV5-6 to TRBJ2-7; D is ambiguous. The CDR3 runs to 14 residues. The V gene lost 0 bases and the J gene lost 0 bases, with 7 bases spanning the gap. Germline loops: CDR1 SGHDT, CDR2 YYEEEE.

This chain joins TRBV3-1 (or the pseudogene TRBV3-2) and TRBJ2-1; 11 bases align to TRBD2. Germline V gene lookup returns CDR1 LGHDT and CDR2 YNNKEL (reference sequence). Germline trimming cut 5 bases from V and 8 bases from J; bases unmatched to any gene: 8. The CDR3 is 15 amino acids. This CDR3 reads CASSYRLAGLYEQFF. CDR3 nucleotides: TGTGCCAGCAGCTACCGACTAGCGGGGTTGTATGAGCAGTTCTTC.

V is TRBV27 and J is TRBJ2-7, with a tentative D call TRBD2 (7 bases). V gave up 6 bases and J gave up 3 bases, with 15 bases separating them. Germline V gene lookup returns CDR1 MNHEY and CDR2 SMNVEV (reference sequence). The CDR3 covers 14 residues. The CDR3, as DNA: TGTGCCAGCAGGGGGGGGGACACTTACTACGAGCAGTACTTC. It specifies CASRGGDTYYEQYF.